The sample holds many counts of the clone carrying this T cell receptor beta chain. No antigen is known for it. The data were taken from a study of T cells after yellow fever vaccination. Study-wide points: Booster samples showed a return of most primary-vaccination clones (roughly 96% CD4, approximately 85% CD8). Abundant clonotypes (contaminants from the bulk population) could be present in FACS-sorted repertoires. The secondary response showed a weaker magnitude and a faster peak, day 5 versus 15.

For TCR, cDNA came from 5'RACE template switching, which added a universal primer site and UMIs. TCRdb re-analysed the 5' RACE reads in MiXCR, keeping a single row per CDR3 protein. This table holds 200,000 to 300,000 distinct CDR3 sequences, roughly 3.7% found once. The starting material was PBMCs, obtained 15 days after the yellow fever booster vaccination. This TCR came from a man between 18 and 35 years old who received the YFV17D yellow fever vaccine.

The CDR3 loop reads CASSSPDRAGDEQYF. The CDR3 nucleotides are TGTGCCAGCAGCTCCCCAGACAGGGCTGGGGACGAGCAGTACTTC. The V gene is TRBV7-9, the J gene TRBJ2-7; 7 bases agree with TRBD1. Losses at the gene ends were 4 bases for V and 5 bases for J; bases not matched to a gene: 11. CDR3 length: 15 amino acids. Per germline, CDR1 SEHNR and CDR2 FQNEAQ (reference sequence).